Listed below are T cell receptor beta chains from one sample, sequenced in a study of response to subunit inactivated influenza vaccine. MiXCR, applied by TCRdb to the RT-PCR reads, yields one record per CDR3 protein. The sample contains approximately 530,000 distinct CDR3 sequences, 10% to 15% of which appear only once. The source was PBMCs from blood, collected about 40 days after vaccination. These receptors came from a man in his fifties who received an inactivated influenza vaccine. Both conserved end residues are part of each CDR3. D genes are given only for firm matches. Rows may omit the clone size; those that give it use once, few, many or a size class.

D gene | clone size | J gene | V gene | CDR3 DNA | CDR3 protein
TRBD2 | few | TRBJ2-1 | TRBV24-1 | TGTGCCACCACTCGAGCGGGGGGTCTCGACAATGAGCAGTTCTTC | CATTRAGGLDNEQFF
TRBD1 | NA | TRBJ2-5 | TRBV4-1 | TGCGCCAGCAGCCAAGGGTTTCTTAGGACAGGGCGGTCTGGGGTTCGGACCCAGTACTTC | CASSQGFLRTGRSGVRTQYF
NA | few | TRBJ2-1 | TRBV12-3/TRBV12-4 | TGTGCCAGCAGTTTTGGGTGGGGCTCCTACAATGAGCAGTTCTTC | CASSFGWGSYNEQFF
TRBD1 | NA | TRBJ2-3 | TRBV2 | TGTGCCAGCAGTGTCCCCGGGACAGGGGGTGAAGATACGCAGTATTTT | CASSVPGTGGEDTQYF
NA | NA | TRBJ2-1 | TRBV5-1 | TGCGCCAGCACCCCCTCGGTAGGGAATGAGCAGTTCTTC | CASTPSVGNEQFF
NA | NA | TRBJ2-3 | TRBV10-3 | TGTGCCGCCGGAGGGGATAACACAGATACGCAGTATTTT | CAAGGDNTDTQYF
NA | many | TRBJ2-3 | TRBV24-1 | TGTGCCACCACCGACCGGGATACGCAGTATTTT | CATTDRDTQYF
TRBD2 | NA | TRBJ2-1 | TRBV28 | TGTGCCAGCAGTTACATCGACACTAGCGGATACAATGAGCAGTTCTTC | CASSYIDTSGYNEQFF
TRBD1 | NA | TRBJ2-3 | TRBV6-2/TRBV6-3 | TGTGCCAGCAGTTTCGACAGGGTCACAAATCAGCCCCAGTATTTT | CASSFDRVTNQPQYF
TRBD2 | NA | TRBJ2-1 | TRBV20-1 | TGCAGTGCTAGAGGACTAGCTCATGAGCAGTTCTTC | CSARGLAHEQFF
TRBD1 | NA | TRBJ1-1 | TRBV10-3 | TGTGCCATCAGCGTACAGGGGCCGAACACTGAAGCTTTCTTT | CAISVQGPNTEAFF
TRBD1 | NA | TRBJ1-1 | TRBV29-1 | TGCAGCGCCGCACAGGGGGGAGAAGCTTTCTTT | CSAAQGGEAFF
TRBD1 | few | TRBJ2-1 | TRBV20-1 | TGCAGTGCCACGCCCGGGACAGGAAACAATGAGCAGTTCTTC | CSATPGTGNNEQFF
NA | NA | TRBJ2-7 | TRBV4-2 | TGTGCCAGCAGCCAAGACGGGAATTCCTACGAGCAGTACTTC | CASSQDGNSYEQYF
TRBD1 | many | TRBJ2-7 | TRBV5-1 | TGCGCCAGCAGCTTGAGGGGGACAGGGGACTACGAGCAGTACTTC | CASSLRGTGDYEQYF
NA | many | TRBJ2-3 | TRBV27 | TGTGCCAGCAGTTCACGAGGAGATACGCAGTATTTT | CASSSRGDTQYF
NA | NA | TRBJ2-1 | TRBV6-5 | TGTGCCAGCAGTCGGCAGGATGCCGGGCAGTTCTTC | CASSRQDAGQFF
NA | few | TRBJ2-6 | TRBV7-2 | TGTGCCAGCAGCCCGGTTGGATCCGGGGCCAACGTCCTGACTTTC | CASSPVGSGANVLTF
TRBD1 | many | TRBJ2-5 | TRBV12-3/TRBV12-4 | TGTGCCAGCAGTACCAGGACAGGGGTTCGAGAGACCCAGTACTTC | CASSTRTGVRETQYF
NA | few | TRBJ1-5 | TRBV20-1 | TGCAGTGCTAGAGTAGGGGTCGGGAGCAATCAGCCCCAGCATTTT | CSARVGVGSNQPQHF
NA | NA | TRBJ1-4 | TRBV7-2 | TGTGCCAGCAGCACTCAGAGTACAACTAATGAAAAACTGTTTTTT | CASSTQSTTNEKLFF
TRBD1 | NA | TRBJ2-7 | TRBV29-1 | TGCAGCGTCCAGGACAGGGGGCGATACGAGCAGTACTTC | CSVQDRGRYEQYF
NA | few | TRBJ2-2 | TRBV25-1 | TGTGCCAGCAGTGAATCCTTACATACGAACACCGGGGAGCTGTTTTTT | CASSESLHTNTGELFF
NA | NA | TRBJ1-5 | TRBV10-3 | TGTGCCATCAGGGCGGGGGAGAGCAATCAGCCCCAGCATTTT | CAIRAGESNQPQHF
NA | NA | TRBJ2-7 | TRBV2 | TGTGCCAGCAGTCGCCGCTCGACTAGCTACGAGCAGTACTTC | CASSRRSTSYEQYF
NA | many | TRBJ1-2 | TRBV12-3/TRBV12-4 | TGTGCCAGCAGTTTAGGTACAGTTAACTATGGCTACACCTTC | CASSLGTVNYGYTF
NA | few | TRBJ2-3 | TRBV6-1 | TGTGCCAGCAGTCTCTATAGACCGGGAAAAAAGGGAGATACGCAGTATTTT | CASSLYRPGKKGDTQYF
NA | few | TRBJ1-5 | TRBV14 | TGTGCCAGCAGCCAAGAAAGGGGACTGCCCCAGCATTTT | CASSQERGLPQHF
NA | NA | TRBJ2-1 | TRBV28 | TGTGCCAGCAGTTCCCATGAGCAGTTCTTC | CASSSHEQFF
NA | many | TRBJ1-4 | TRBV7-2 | TGTGCCAGCAGCCCCGGGACCAATGAAAAACTGTTTTTT | CASSPGTNEKLFF
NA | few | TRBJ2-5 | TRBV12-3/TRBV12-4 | TGTGCCAGCAGTCCTCCGGGGGGCGTGCAAGAGACCCAGTACTTC | CASSPPGGVQETQYF
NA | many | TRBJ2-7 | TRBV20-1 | TGCAGTGCTAGAGATTATTACGAGCAGTACTTC | CSARDYYEQYF
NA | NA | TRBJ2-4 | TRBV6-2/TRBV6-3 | TGTGCCAGCAGTTACAGGTCAGGCATTCAGTACTTC | CASSYRSGIQYF
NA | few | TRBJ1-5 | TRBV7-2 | TGTGCCAGCAGCCAGCAGGGGAGTGGCAATCAGCCCCAGCATTTT | CASSQQGSGNQPQHF
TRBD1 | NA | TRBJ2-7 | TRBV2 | TGTGCCAGCAGTGAGACAGGGGCGATAGCCTACGAGCAGTACTTC | CASSETGAIAYEQYF
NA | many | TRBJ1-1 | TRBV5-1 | TGCGCCAGCAGCTTGGCCGACAGAAACACTGAAGCTTTCTTT | CASSLADRNTEAFF
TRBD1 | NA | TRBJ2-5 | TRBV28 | TGTGCCAGCAGTAAGCCCGGGACAGGGGATTATGAGACCCAGTACTTC | CASSKPGTGDYETQYF
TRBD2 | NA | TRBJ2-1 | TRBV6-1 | TGTGCCAGCAGTCAGATGGCGGGGGGGTACAATGAGCAGTTCTTC | CASSQMAGGYNEQFF
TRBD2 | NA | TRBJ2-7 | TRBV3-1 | TGTGCCAGCAGCCAAGTTGGGCTAGCGGGGGTCTACGAGCAGTACTTC | CASSQVGLAGVYEQYF
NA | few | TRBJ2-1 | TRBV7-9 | TGTGCCAGCAGCTTAAGGGAAACAGGGAGCAATGAGCAGTTCTTC | CASSLRETGSNEQFF
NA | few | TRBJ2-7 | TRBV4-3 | TGCGCCAGCAGCCAAGCTATCGGAGGCTACGAGCAGTACTTC | CASSQAIGGYEQYF